This TCR beta chain derives from a study of blood T cells in healthy people across ages. A second PCR of roughly 6 to 12 cycles used a sample-barcoded 5' primer and a J-beta primer mix. TCRdb redid the calling of the 5' RACE reads with MiXCR, one entry per CDR3 protein. The table lists more than 650,000 distinct CDR3 sequences, roughly 26% of them singletons. CDR1 and CDR2 (germline): SQVTM, ANQGSEA. This CDR3 region has 14 residues. V dropped 1 base and J dropped 0 bases, with 7 bases sitting between them. The same data also contributed to another study, on T cells of mothers and their children.

This clonotype originated in a boy aged 5-17 years in good health. The chain carries TRBV29-1 and TRBJ2-1; no clear D gene. The material sequenced was blood. The CDR3, as DNA: TGCAGCGTTGAAGGGCCGGACTCCTACAATGAGCAGTTCTTC. Translating it yields CSVEGPDSYNEQFF.